The clone carrying this T cell receptor (beta chain) was seen a handful of times. Its antigen is currently unknown. The germline V gene encodes CDR1 SGHNT and CDR2 YYREEE (reference sequence). Trimming pared 4 bases from V and 4 bases from J, leaving 11 bases between. The CDR3 is made up of 13 amino acids. Those who donated were healthy bone marrow donors. In the PCR, 60 Vbeta and 13 Jbeta primers were used. Sequenced by immunoSEQ multiplex PCR; TCRdb stores in-frame clones only, minus some. The data show around 180,000 clones, approximately 75% seen once. These data come from a study of cytomegalovirus exposure and HLA in healthy donors. Study results and limitations: A classifier reportedly called cytomegalovirus status with high sensitivity and specificity. TCR beta V- and J-gene trimming was later associated with a missense DCLRE1C variant. The investigators catalogued under 200 TCR beta chains as cytomegalovirus-associated.

The sequence was collected from a girl between 10 and 17 years old in good health and CMV-seronegative. Sequencing used PBMCs. This chain uses TRBV5-4 with TRBJ1-1, with a weak D call TRBD1 (6 bases). CDR3 sequence reads: CASSPGHLTEAFF. CDR3 sequence (DNA): TGTGCCAGCAGCCCGGGACACCTCACTGAAGCTTTCTTT.